The count of the clone carrying this T cell receptor beta chain is one. Its antigen is unknown. The V gene end was trimmed by 7 bases and the J gene end by 2 bases; junction bases not matched to a gene: 15. Germline CDR1 is SQVTM and CDR2 is ANQGSEA. There are 17 residues in the CDR3. Here immunoSEQ multiplex PCR was the method, and the copy in TCRdb shows in-frame clones only, minus some. The data hold some 100,000 clones, with roughly 84% observed a single time. The sample is drawn from a study of graft-versus-host responses after intestinal transplantation. Study context: Multivisceral, liver-intestinal, or isolated intestinal transplants were received by the recipients.

General study points: The highest levels of circulating GvH clones went along with early declines in HvG clones after transplant. Graft-donor T cell macrochimerism coincided with high graft-versus-host to host-versus-graft clonal ratios in allografts. GvH clones occurred in recipient marrow; some first appeared in ileum or blood.

The starting material was unstimulated CD4+ T cells sorted from spleen or lymph node cells, obtained before transplant. The chain joins TRBV29-1 to TRBJ2-2; 8 nucleotides align to TRBD1. This clonotype was sampled from a human donor who was the organ donor for an intestinal transplant. CDR3 amino acids: CSATTGAPLPNTGELFF. The CDR3 DNA reads TGCAGCGCAACGACAGGGGCACCCCTCCCCAACACCGGGGAGCTGTTTTTT.